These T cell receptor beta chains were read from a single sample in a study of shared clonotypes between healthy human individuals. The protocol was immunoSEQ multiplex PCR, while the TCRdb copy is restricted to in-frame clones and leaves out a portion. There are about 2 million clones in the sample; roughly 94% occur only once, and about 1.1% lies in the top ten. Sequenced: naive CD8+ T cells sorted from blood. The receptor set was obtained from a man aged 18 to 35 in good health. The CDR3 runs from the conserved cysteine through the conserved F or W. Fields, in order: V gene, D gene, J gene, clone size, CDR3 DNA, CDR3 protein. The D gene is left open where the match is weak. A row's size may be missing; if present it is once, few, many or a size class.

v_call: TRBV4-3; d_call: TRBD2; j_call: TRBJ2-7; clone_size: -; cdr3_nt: TGCGCCAGCAGCCAAGGCCTAGCGGTTTCCTACGAGCAGTACTTC; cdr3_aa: CASSQGLAVSYEQYF
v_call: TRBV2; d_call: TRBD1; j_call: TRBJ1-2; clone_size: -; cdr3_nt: TGTGCCAGTGACCCGGGACAGGGAGTCTATGGCTACACCTTC; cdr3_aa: CASDPGQGVYGYTF
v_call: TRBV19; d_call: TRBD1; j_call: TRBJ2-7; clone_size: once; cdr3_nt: TGTGCCAGTAGCGCGACAGGGGAACACGAGCAGTACTTC; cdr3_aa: CASSATGEHEQYF
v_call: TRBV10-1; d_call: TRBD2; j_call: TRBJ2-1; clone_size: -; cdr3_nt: TGCGCCAGCAGTAGTTCTAGCGGGGGGCTTTCCGTTGAGCAGTTCTTC; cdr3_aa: CASSSSSGGLSVEQFF
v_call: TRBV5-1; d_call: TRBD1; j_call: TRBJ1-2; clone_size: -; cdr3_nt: TGCGCCAGCAGCACAGGGACAGGGGTACTCGGCTACACCTTC; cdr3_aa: CASSTGTGVLGYTF
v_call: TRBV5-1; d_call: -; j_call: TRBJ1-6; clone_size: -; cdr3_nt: TGCGCCAGCAGCTTGGGGGAGGGAAGCTCCTATAATTCACCCCTCCACTTT; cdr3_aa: CASSLGEGSSYNSPLHF
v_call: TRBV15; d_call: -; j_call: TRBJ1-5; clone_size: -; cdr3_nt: TGTGCCACCAGCGACACAGGGAATCAGCCCCAGCATTTT; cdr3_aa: CATSDTGNQPQHF
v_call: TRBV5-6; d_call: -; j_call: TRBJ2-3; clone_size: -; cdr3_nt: TGTGCCAGCAGCTTTCGAGCAGGGGAGGCCCCCGCTGATACGCAGTATTTT; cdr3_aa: CASSFRAGEAPADTQYF
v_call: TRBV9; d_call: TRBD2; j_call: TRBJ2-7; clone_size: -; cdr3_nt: TGTGCCAGCAGCGCCGGGGGACTAGCGGACTACGAGCAGTACTTC; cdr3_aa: CASSAGGLADYEQYF
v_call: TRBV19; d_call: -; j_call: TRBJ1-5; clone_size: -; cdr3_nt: TGTGCCAGTAGTATACCCAGCTACAATCAGCCCCAGCATTTT; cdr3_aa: CASSIPSYNQPQHF
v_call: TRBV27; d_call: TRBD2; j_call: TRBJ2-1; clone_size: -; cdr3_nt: TGTGCCAGCAGTTTATTGTGGGTAGCGGGAGAAAATGAGCAGTTCTTC; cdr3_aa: CASSLLWVAGENEQFF
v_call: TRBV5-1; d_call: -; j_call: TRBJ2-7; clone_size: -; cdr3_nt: TGCGCCAGCAGCTACGGAGAGACCTACGAGCAGTACTTC; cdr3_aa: CASSYGETYEQYF
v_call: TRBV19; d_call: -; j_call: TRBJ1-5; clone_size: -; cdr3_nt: TGTGCCACGAGACAGGACTTCAATCAGCCCCAGCATTTT; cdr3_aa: CATRQDFNQPQHF
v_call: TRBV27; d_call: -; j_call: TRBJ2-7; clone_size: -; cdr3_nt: TGTGCCAGCAGTTTATCGAAGTTTCCAGGGACCTACGAGCAGTACTTC; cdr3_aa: CASSLSKFPGTYEQYF
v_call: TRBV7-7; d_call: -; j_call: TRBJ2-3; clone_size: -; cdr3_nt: TGTGCTAGCAGCCAACGACTGGGAGCAGGGGATACGCAGTATTTT; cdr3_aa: CASSQRLGAGDTQYF
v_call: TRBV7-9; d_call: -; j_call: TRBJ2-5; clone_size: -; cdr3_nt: TGTGCCAGCAGCCCGGACACAAACCAAGAGACCCAGTACTTC; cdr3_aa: CASSPDTNQETQYF
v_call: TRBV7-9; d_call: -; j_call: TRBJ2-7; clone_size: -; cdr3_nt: TGTGCCAGCAGCTTAGCGCGGGACTTTACCTACGAGCAGTACTTC; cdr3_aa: CASSLARDFTYEQYF
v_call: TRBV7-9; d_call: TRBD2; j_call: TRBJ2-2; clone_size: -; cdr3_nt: TGTGCCAGCAGCTTACCAGCGGGAGGAACCTACACCGGGGAGCTGTTTTTT; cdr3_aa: CASSLPAGGTYTGELFF
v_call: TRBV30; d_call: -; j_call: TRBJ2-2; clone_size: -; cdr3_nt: TGTGCCTGGAGTGGTGGGGTTGACGGCGGGGAGCTGTTTTTT; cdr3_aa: CAWSGGVDGGELFF
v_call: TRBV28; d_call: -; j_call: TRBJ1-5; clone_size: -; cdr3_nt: TGTGCCAGCAGATTTCCACAGGGTCCCAATCAGCCCCAGCATTTT; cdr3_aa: CASRFPQGPNQPQHF
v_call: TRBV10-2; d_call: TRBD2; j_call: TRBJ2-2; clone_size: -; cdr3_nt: TGCGCCAGCCGAGGGACTAGCGAGAGCGGGGAGCTGTTTTTT; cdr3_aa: CASRGTSESGELFF
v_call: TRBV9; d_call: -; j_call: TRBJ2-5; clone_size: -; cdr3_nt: TGTGCCAGCAGCGTAGGTTCAGAGACCCAGTACTTC; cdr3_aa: CASSVGSETQYF
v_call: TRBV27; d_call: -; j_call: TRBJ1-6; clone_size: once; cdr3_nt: TGTGCCAGCAGTTTGGGTCCCGGGTCCCCAATTAAATCCCTCCACTTT; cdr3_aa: CASSLGPGSPIKSLHF
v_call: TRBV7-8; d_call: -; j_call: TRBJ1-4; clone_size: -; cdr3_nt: TGTGCCAGCAGCTTTTTAGGACAGCTAGTTAATGAAAAACTGTTTTTT; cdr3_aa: CASSFLGQLVNEKLFF
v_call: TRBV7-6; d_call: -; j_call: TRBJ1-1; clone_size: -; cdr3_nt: TGTGCTTCCAGGGAAGGGCTGGAACAAGGTGAAGCTTTCTTT; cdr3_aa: CASREGLEQGEAFF
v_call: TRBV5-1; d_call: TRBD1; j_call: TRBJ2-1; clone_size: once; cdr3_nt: TGCGCCAGCAGCTTCATGACAGGGGGTTACAATGAGCAGTTCTTC; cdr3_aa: CASSFMTGGYNEQFF
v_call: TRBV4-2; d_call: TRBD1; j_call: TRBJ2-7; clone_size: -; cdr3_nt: TGTGCCAGCAGCCATCGGGACAGTTCCTACGAGCAGTACTTC; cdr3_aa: CASSHRDSSYEQYF
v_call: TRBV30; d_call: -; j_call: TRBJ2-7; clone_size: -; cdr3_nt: TGTGCCTGGAGTACCCTAGGCGAGCAGTACTTC; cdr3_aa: CAWSTLGEQYF
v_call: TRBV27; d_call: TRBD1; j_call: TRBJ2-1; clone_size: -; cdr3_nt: TGTGCCAGCAGTTTCGGACAGGGGAGGGATGAGCAGTTCTTC; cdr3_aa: CASSFGQGRDEQFF
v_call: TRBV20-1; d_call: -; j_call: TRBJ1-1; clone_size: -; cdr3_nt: TGCAGTGCTAGACTGAACACTGAAGCTTTCTTT; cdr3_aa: CSARLNTEAFF
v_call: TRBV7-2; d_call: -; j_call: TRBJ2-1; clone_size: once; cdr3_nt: TGTGCCAGCCGCGGGGGCGATTCCTACAATGAGCAGTTCTTC; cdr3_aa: CASRGGDSYNEQFF
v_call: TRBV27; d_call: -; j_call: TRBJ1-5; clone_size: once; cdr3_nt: TGTGCCAGCAGTTTCCGGTTGGGGAGTCAGCCCCAGCATTTT; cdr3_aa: CASSFRLGSQPQHF
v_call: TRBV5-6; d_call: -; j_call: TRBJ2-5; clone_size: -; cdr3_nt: TGTGCCAGCAGCTTGGGGAATGGCGGGACCCAGTACTTC; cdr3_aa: CASSLGNGGTQYF
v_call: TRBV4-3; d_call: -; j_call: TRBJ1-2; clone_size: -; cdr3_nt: TGCGCCAGCAGCCAAGATGATTCGGCGGGAAACTATGGCTACACCTTC; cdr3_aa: CASSQDDSAGNYGYTF
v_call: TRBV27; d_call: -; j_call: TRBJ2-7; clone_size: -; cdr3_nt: TGTGCCAGCAGAACTTTCAGCTCCTACGAGCAGTACTTC; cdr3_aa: CASRTFSSYEQYF
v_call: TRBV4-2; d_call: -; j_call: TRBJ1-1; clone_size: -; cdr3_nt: TGTGCCAGCAGCCAAGAGGATGTGCAATCCGAAGCTTTCTTT; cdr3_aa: CASSQEDVQSEAFF
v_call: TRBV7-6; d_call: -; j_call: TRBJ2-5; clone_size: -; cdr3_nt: TGTGCCAGCAGCTTAGTTGGGGGGGGCGGCTCTGAGACCCAGTACTTC; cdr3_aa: CASSLVGGGGSETQYF
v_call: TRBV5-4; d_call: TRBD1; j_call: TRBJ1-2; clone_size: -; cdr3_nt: TGTGCCAGCAGTCTCACAGGGGGCGATGGCTACACCTTC; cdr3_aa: CASSLTGGDGYTF
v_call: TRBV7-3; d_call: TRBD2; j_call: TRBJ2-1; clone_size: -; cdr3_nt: TGTGCCAGCAGCCTTAGCGGGGAGTACAATGAGCAGTTCTTC; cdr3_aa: CASSLSGEYNEQFF
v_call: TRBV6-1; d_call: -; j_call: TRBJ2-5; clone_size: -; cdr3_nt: TGTGCCAGCAGTGAAGAGGTAGTTACCCAGTACTTC; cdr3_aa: CASSEEVVTQYF
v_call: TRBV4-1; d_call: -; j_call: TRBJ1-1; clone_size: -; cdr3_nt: TGCGCCAGCAGCCAAGATCGGGGCTTGAACACTGAAGCTTTCTTT; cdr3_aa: CASSQDRGLNTEAFF
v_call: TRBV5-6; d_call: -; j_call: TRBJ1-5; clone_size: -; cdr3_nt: TGTGCCAGCAGCCCAGGGTATAGCAATCAGCCCCAGCATTTT; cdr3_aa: CASSPGYSNQPQHF
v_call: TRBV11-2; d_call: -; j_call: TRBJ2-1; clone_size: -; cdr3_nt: TGTGCCAGCAGCCTGACTTACCACAATGAGCAGTTCTTC; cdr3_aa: CASSLTYHNEQFF
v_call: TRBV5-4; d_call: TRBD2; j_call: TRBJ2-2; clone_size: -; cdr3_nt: TGTGCCAGCAGCTTAGGCTTAGCGGGAGCCTCCACCGGGGAGCTGTTTTTT; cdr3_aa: CASSLGLAGASTGELFF
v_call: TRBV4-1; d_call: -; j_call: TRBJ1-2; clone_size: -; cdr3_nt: TGCGCCAGCAGCCAAACGATTCAGGTGGGCTATGGCTACACCTTC; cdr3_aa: CASSQTIQVGYGYTF
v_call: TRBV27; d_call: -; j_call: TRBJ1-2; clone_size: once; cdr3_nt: TGTGCCAGCAGAACCGGGGGGTATGGCTACACCTTC; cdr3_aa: CASRTGGYGYTF